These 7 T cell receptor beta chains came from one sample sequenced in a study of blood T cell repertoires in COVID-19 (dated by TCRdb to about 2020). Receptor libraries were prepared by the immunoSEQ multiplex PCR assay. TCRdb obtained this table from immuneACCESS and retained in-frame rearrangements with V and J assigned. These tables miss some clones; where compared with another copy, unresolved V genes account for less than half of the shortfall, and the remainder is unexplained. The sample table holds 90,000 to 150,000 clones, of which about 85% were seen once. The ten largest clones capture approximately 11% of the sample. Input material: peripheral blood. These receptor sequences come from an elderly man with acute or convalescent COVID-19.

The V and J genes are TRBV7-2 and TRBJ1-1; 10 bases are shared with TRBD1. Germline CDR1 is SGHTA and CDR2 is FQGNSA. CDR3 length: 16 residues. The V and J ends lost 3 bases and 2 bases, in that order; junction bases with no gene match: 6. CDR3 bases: TGTGCCAGCAGCTTTGCCGGGACAGGGGTCAACACTGAAGCTTTCTTT. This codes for CASSFAGTGVNTEAFF.

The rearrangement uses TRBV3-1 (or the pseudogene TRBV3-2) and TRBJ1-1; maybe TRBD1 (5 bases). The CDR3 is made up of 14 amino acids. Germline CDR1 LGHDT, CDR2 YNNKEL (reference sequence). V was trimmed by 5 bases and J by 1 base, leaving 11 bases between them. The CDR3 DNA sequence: TGTGCCAGCAGCGCCCGGGGGGGGAACACTGAAGCTTTCTTT. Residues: CASSARGGNTEAFF.

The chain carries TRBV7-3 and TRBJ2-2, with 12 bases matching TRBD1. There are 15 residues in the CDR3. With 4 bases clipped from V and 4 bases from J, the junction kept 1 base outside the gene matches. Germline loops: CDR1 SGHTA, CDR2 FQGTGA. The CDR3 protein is CASSSGQGATGELFF. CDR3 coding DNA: TGTGCCAGCAGCTCGGGACAGGGGGCCACCGGGGAGCTGTTTTTT.

The CDR3 spells CASSRSGGGDTIYF. Written as DNA, the CDR3 is TGTGCCAGCAGCCGTTCTGGAGGTGGTGACACCATATATTTT. V usage is TRBV3-1 (or the pseudogene TRBV3-2) and J usage is TRBJ1-3; D gene uncertain. The CDR3 consists of 14 residues. Germline lookup yields CDR1 LGHDT and CDR2 YNNKEL (reference sequence). The V end lost 4 bases, the J end lost 8 bases, and 15 bases lay between the germline ends.

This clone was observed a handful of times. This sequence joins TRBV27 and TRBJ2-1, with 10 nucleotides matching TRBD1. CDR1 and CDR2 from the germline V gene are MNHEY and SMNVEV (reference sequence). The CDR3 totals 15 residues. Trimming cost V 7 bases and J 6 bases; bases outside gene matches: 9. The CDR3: CASTPFWDRGNEQFF. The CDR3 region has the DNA TGTGCCAGCACCCCTTTTTGGGACAGGGGCAATGAGCAGTTCTTC.

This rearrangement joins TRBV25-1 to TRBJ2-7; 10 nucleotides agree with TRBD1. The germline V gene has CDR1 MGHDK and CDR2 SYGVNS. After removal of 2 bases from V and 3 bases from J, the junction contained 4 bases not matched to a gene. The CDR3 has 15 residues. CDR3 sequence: CASSEVGTGDYEQYF. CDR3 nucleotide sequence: TGTGCCAGCAGTGAAGTGGGGACAGGGGACTACGAGCAGTACTTC.

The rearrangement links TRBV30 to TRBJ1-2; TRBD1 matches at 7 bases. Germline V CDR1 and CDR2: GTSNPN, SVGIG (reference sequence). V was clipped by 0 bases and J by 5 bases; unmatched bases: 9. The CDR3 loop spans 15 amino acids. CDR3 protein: CAWSVPGQSMYGYTF. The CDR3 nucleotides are TGTGCCTGGAGTGTCCCGGGACAGTCTATGTATGGCTACACCTTC.